Listed below are T cell receptor beta chains from one sample, sequenced in a study of T-cell reconstitution after alpha-beta-depleted transplantation in children. Using its own MiXCR run on the PCR reads, TCRdb lists one record per CDR3 protein. The sample holds about 300,000 distinct CDR3 sequences, over 9.5% seen once. The input for sequencing was PBMCs, taken before TCRalphabeta/CD19-depleted stem cell transplant. The origin of the receptors is a boy under two years old with acute myeloid leukemia, due to receive a stem cell transplant. The CDR3 runs from the conserved cysteine through the conserved F or W. The D gene is left open where the match is weak. A clone size is listed for some rows: how often the clone was seen (once, few, many), or a class if it is expanded.

clone size	V gene	J gene	D gene	CDR3 protein	CDR3 DNA
few	TRBV7-2	TRBJ1-2	-	CASSLGGGLGNYGYTF	TGTGCCAGCAGCTTAGGGGGCGGCCTAGGGAACTATGGCTACACCTTC
few	TRBV7-3	TRBJ2-1	TRBD2	CASSLRREDNEQFF	TGTGCCAGCAGCTTAAGACGGGAGGACAATGAGCAGTTCTTC
many	TRBV6-5	TRBJ1-1	-	CASSYTLGNTEAFF	TGTGCCAGCAGTTACACCCTAGGGAACACTGAAGCTTTCTTT
many	TRBV9	TRBJ1-1	-	CASSVAPNTEAFF	TGTGCCAGCAGCGTAGCACCGAACACTGAAGCTTTCTTT
many	TRBV10-3	TRBJ2-7	TRBD1	CATGQGEHEQYF	TGTGCCACTGGACAGGGGGAGCACGAGCAGTACTTC
many	TRBV7-2	TRBJ2-6	-	CASSPHLTLSGANVLTF	TGTGCCAGCAGCCCACACTTGACGCTCTCTGGGGCCAACGTCCTGACTTTC
-	TRBV7-2	TRBJ2-7	TRBD1	CASSYGTGWIYEQYF	TGTGCCAGCAGCTACGGGACAGGGTGGATCTACGAGCAGTACTTC
-	TRBV11-2	TRBJ2-2	-	CASSLDKGTPNTGELFF	TGTGCCAGCAGCTTAGATAAAGGGACACCGAACACCGGGGAGCTGTTTTTT
many	TRBV20-1	TRBJ2-1	TRBD2	CSARGLAGLGEQFF	TGCAGTGCTAGAGGACTAGCGGGATTGGGTGAGCAGTTCTTC
many	TRBV29-1	TRBJ2-2	-	CSVEGSTGELFF	TGCAGCGTTGAAGGGAGCACCGGGGAGCTGTTTTTT
-	TRBV28	TRBJ2-7	-	CANSTLDFSYEQYF	TGTGCCAACAGTACCCTGGACTTTTCCTACGAGCAGTACTTC